This T cell receptor beta chain appears in the sequencing data of a study of blood T cell repertoires in COVID-19. Looking at the study overall: Sample material is recorded as cDNA or gDNA derived from T cells, B-cell-depleted T cells, or PBMCs.

The germline gives CDR1 MDHEN, CDR2 SYDVKM. The CDR3 contains 16 residues. V was pared by 3 bases and J by 3 bases, with 15 bases between. In the study's own analysis: Amplification of reference gene primers provided the estimated nucleated cell counts. Sequencing used immunoSEQ multiplex PCR; TCRdb keeps in-frame clones, though not all of them. That table is the source of V, J and clone size, and D and trimming were worked out from the DNA. The profile shows about 250,000 clones, around 83% of them singletons. Sequenced input: peripheral blood. The chain joins TRBV28 to TRBJ2-1; D possibly corresponds to TRBD1 (6 bases). The TCR originated in a woman in her forties who had recovered from COVID-19. The chain's CDR3 is CASSLLRGNVYNEQFF. DNA of the CDR3: TGTGCCAGCAGTTTGCTCAGGGGTAATGTCTACAATGAGCAGTTCTTC.